The 3 T cell receptor beta chains presented below share a single source sample, sequenced in a study of cytomegalovirus exposure and HLA in healthy donors. The study ran its PCR with 60 Vbeta and 13 Jbeta primers. TCRdb keeps only in-frame clones here, not all; method: immunoSEQ multiplex PCR. This sample has approximately 220,000 clones; 76% occur once, and the top ten carry 0.63%. Material: PBMCs. These receptors were taken from a man between 18 and 35 years old in good health and CMV-seronegative.

The chain links TRBV29-1 to TRBJ1-1, with 9 bases aligning to TRBD1. With V trimmed by 0 bases and J by 4 bases, 0 bases remained unmatched. Germline loops: CDR1 SQVTM, CDR2 ANQGSEA. The CDR3 is 13 amino acids. CDR3: CSVEETGGTEAFF. The CDR3, as DNA: TGCAGCGTTGAAGAGACAGGGGGCACTGAAGCTTTCTTT.

The chain employs TRBV6-1 and TRBJ2-3; 8 bases align to TRBD1. The length of the CDR3 is 14 residues. Germline V gives CDR1 MNHNS, CDR2 SASEGT. V gave up 8 bases and J gave up 0 bases; unmatched junction bases: 4. CDR3 protein: CASATGESTDTQYF. The CDR3 DNA reads as TGTGCCAGCGCGACAGGGGAAAGCACAGATACGCAGTATTTT.

This clone was seen more than once but under ten times. The chain uses TRBV11-2 and TRBJ2-7; D might be TRBD1 (5 bases). This CDR3 comprises 14 residues. The ends were cut back, 0 bases at V and 2 bases at J, with 8 bases in the middle. Looked up from germline, CDR1 is SGHAT and CDR2 is FQNNGV. The CDR3 spells CASSLEGDPYEQYF. CDR3 in DNA: TGTGCCAGCAGCTTAGAAGGGGATCCCTACGAGCAGTACTTC.